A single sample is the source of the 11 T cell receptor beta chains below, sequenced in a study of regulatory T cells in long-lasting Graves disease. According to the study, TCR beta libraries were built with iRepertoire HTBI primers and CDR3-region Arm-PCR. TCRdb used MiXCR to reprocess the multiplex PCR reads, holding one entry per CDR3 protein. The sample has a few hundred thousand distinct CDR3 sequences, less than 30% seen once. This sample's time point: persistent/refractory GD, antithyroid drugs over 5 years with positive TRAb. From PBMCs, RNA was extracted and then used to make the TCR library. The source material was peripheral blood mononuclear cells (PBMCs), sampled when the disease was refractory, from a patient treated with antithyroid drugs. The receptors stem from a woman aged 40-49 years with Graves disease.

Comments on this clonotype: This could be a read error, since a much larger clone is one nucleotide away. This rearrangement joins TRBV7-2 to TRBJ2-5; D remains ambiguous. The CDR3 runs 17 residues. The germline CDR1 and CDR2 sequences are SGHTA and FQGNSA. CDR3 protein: CASSLGGSSGLQETQCF. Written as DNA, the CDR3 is TGTGCCAGCAGCTTAGGAGGCAGCTCAGGTCTCCAAGAGACCCAGTGCTTC.

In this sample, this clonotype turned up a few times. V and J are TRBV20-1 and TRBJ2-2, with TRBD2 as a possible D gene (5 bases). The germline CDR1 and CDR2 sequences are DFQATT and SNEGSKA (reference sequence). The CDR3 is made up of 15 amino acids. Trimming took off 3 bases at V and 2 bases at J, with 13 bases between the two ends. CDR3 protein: CSASADFTNTGELFF. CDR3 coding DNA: TGCAGTGCTAGCGCGGACTTCACCAACACCGGGGAGCTGTTTTTT.

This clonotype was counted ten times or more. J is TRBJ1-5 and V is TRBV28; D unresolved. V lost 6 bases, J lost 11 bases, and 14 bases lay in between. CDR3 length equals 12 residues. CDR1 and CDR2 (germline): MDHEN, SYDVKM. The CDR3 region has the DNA TGTGCCAGCAGATCCCCCCTTTCGGCCCAGCATTTT. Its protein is CASRSPLSAQHF.

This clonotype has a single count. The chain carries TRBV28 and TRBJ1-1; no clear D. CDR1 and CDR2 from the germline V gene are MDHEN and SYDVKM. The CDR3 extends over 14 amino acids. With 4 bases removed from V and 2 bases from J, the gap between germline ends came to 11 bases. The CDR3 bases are TGTGCCAGCAGTTCAAAAGGGAAAAACACTGAAGCTTTCTTT. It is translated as CASSSKGKNTEAFF.

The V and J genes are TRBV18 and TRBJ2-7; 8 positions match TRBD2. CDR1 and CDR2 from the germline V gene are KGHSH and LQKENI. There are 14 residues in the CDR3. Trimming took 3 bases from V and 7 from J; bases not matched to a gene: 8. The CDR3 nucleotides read TGTGCCAGCTCACCCCCAGCGGGAGCCACGGAGCAGTACTTC. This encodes CASSPPAGATEQYF.

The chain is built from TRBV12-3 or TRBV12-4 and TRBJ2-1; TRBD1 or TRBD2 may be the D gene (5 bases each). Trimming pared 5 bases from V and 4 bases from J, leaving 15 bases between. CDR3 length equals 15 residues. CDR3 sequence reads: CASSAGSGSYNEQFF. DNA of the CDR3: TGTGCCAGCAGTGCCGGGTCAGGGAGTTACAATGAGCAGTTCTTC.

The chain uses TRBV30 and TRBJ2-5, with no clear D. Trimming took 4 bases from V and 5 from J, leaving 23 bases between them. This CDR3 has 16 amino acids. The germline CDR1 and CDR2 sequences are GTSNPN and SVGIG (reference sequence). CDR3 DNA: TGTGCCTGGAAAATCAAAGGATCGTCGGTCTGGGAGACCCAGTACTTC. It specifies CAWKIKGSSVWETQYF.

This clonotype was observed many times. The CDR3 DNA is TGTGCCAGCAGGGGAACCAGGGAGACCCAGTACTTC. Translated, it gives CASRGTRETQYF. This chain links TRBV2 with TRBJ2-5; D remains unclear. Trimming removed 6 bases at V and 5 bases at J, with 10 bases between. Per the germline V gene, CDR1 is SNHLY and CDR2 is FYNNEI. The CDR3 is 12 residues long.

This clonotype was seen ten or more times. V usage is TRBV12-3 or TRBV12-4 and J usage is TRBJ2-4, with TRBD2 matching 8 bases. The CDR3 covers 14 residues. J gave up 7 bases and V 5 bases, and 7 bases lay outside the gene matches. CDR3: CASSRGGGANIQYF. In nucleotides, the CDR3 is TGTGCCAGCAGTCGGGGGGGGGGCGCGAACATTCAGTACTTC.

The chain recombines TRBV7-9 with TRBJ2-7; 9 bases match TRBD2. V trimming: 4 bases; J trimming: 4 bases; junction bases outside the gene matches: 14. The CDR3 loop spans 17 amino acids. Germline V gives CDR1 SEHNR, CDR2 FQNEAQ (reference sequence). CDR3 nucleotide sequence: TGTGCCAGCAGCTCTAAAGCGGGAGGCATTCTGAGGTACGAGCAGTACTTC. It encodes CASSSKAGGILRYEQYF.

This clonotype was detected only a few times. The CDR3 coding sequence is TGTGCCAGCAGTTCCACTTCCAGGGGGAGTCAGCCCCAGCATTTT. This codes for CASSSTSRGSQPQHF. V usage is TRBV6-5 and J usage is TRBJ1-5; 7 bases map to TRBD1. V trimming: 4 bases; J trimming: 6 bases; junction bases outside the gene matches: 9. Germline assignment: CDR1 MNHEY and CDR2 SVGAGI. This CDR3 is 15 amino acids long.